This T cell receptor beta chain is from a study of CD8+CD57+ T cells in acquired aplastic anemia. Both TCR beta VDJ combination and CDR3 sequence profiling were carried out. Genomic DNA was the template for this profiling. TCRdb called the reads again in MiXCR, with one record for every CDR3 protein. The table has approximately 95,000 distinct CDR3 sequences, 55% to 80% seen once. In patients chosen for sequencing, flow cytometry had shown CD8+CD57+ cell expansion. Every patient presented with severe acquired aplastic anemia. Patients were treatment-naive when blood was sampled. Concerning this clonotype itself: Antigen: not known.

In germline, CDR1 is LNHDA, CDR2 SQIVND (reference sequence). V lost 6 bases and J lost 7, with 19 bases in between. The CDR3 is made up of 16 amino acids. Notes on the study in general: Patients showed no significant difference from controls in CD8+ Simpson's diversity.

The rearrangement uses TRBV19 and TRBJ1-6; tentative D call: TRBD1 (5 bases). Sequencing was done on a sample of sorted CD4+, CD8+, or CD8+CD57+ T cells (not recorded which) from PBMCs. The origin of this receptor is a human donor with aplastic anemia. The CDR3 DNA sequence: TGTGCCAGTAGAATTCCGTCGGCAGGGAGCAATTCACCCCTCCACTTT. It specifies CASRIPSAGSNSPLHF.